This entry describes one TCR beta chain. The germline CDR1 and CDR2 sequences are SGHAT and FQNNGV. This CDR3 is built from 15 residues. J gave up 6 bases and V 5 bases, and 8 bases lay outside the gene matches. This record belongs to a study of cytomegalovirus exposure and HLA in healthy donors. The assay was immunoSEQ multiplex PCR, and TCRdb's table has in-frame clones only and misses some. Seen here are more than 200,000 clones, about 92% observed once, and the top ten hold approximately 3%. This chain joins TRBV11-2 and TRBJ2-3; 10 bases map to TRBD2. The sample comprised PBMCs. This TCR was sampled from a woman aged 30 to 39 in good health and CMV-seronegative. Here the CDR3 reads CASSNLAGVGDTQYF. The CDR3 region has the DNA TGTGCCAGCAGCAACCTAGCGGGAGTCGGTGATACGCAGTATTTT.